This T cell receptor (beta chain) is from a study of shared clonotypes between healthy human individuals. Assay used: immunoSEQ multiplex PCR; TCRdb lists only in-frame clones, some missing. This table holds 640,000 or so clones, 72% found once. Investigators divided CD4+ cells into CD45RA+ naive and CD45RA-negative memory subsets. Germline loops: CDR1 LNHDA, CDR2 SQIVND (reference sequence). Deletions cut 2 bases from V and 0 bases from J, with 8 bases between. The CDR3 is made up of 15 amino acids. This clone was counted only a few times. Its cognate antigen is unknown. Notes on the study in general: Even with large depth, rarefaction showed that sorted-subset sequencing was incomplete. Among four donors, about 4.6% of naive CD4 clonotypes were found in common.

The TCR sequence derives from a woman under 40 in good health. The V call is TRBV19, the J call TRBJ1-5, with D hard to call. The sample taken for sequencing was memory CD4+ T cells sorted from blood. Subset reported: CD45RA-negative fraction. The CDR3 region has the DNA TGTGCCAGTAGTATACAACACTATAGCAATCAGCCCCAGCATTTT. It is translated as CASSIQHYSNQPQHF.